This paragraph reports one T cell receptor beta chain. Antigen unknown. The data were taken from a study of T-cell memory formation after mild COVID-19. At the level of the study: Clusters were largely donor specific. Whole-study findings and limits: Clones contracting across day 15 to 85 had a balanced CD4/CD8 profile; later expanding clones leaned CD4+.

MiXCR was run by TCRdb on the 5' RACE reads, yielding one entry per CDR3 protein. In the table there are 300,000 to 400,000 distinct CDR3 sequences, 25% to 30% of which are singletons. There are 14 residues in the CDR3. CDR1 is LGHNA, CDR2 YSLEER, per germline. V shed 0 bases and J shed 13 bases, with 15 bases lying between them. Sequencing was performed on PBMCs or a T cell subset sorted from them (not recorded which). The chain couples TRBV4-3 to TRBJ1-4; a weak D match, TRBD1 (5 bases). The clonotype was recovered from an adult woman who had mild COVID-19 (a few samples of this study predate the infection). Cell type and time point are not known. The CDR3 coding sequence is TGCGCCAGCAGCCAAGATACGGGAGCAACAGGACTGTTTTTT. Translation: CASSQDTGATGLFF.